These T cell receptor beta chains were read from a single sample in a study of shared clonotypes between healthy human individuals. Assay used: immunoSEQ multiplex PCR; TCRdb lists only in-frame clones, some missing. The sample consists of approximately 2.5 million clones, around 94% of them appearing once. Sequencing used naive CD4+ T cells sorted from blood. The receptors were sampled from a man aged 18 to 29 in good health. The CDR3 runs from the conserved cysteine through the conserved F or W. The D gene is left open where the match is weak. Size is omitted from some rows. Given values are once, few, many or a class for expanded clones.

CASSILLLTGGASVGNEQFF	TGTGCCAGTAGTATTTTACTCTTGACAGGGGGCGCGTCGGTAGGCAATGAGCAGTTCTTC	TRBV19	TRBD1	NA	TRBJ2-1
CASSPNLPGQSKSGNTIYF	TGTGCCAGCAGCCCGAATTTACCGGGACAATCGAAATCTGGAAACACCATATATTTT	TRBV7-2	NA	once	TRBJ1-3
CASSPIATSGETQYF	TGTGCCAGCAGCCCCATAGCTACCTCGGGGGAGACCCAGTACTTC	TRBV11-3	NA	NA	TRBJ2-5
CASSPTFLEGNTEAFF	TGTGCCAGCTCACCAACATTCCTTGAGGGGAACACTGAAGCTTTCTTT	TRBV18	NA	NA	TRBJ1-1
CAWSPPGGTVGAKLFF	TGTGCCTGGAGCCCTCCGGGCGGGACAGTGGGCGCAAAACTGTTTTTT	TRBV30	TRBD1	NA	TRBJ1-4
CASSPQGNTEAFF	TGTGCCAGCAGCCCACAGGGGAACACTGAAGCTTTCTTT	TRBV5-4	NA	NA	TRBJ1-1
CASSVDTDYYGYTF	TGTGCCAGCAGCGTAGATACAGATTACTATGGCTACACCTTC	TRBV9	NA	NA	TRBJ1-2
CASSQQGAGETQYF	TGTGCCAGCAGCCAACAGGGGGCAGGAGAGACCCAGTACTTC	TRBV9	TRBD1	once	TRBJ2-5
CASSLGDRKGNQPQHF	TGTGCCAGCAGCTTAGGGGACAGAAAAGGTAATCAGCCCCAGCATTTT	TRBV7-2	TRBD1	NA	TRBJ1-5
CAWSFQTISQGPNTEAFF	TGTGCCTGGAGTTTTCAGACAATATCGCAGGGGCCGAACACTGAAGCTTTCTTT	TRBV30	NA	NA	TRBJ1-1
CSVERDPAYNEQFF	TGCAGCGTTGAGAGGGACCCAGCCTACAATGAGCAGTTCTTC	TRBV29-1	NA	NA	TRBJ2-1
CASSSQGLAGARTQYF	TGTGCCAGCAGCTCACAAGGACTAGCGGGGGCGAGGACCCAGTACTTC	TRBV11-2	TRBD2	NA	TRBJ2-5
CASSLEGWGQPQHF	TGCGCCAGCAGCTTGGAAGGTTGGGGCCAGCCCCAGCATTTT	TRBV5-1	NA	NA	TRBJ1-5
CASSSSGVNYGYTF	TGTGCCAGCAGCTCCTCAGGGGTTAACTATGGCTACACCTTC	TRBV7-2	NA	NA	TRBJ1-2
CASSEEVNQPQHF	TGTGCCAGCAGTGAAGAGGTCAATCAGCCCCAGCATTTT	TRBV2	NA	few	TRBJ1-5
CASSHLLAGTDTQYF	TGCGCCAGCAGCCATTTACTAGCGGGCACAGATACGCAGTATTTT	TRBV4-3	TRBD2	NA	TRBJ2-3
CASSPGLAGAYEQYF	TGTGCCAGCAGCCCGGGACTAGCGGGGGCCTACGAGCAGTACTTC	TRBV7-2	TRBD2	NA	TRBJ2-7
CASSLAGGSSYEQYF	TGTGCCAGCAGCTTAGCCGGCGGAAGCTCCTACGAGCAGTACTTC	TRBV7-3	NA	NA	TRBJ2-7
CASSPGTPYVGELFF	TGTGCCAGCTCACCAGGGACACCCTACGTCGGGGAGCTGTTTTTT	TRBV18	NA	NA	TRBJ2-2
CATSRRLAGGDTDTQYF	TGTGCCACCAGCAGACGATTAGCGGGAGGAGACACAGATACGCAGTATTTT	TRBV15	TRBD2	once	TRBJ2-3
CASSLASSYEQYF	TGCGCCAGCAGCTTGGCTAGCTCCTACGAGCAGTACTTC	TRBV5-1	NA	few	TRBJ2-7
CASSRDVNTQYF	TGTGCCAGCAGCAGGGACGTAAATACGCAGTATTTT	TRBV7-9	NA	NA	TRBJ2-3
CASSKWSLRQGADTQYF	TGTGCCAGCAGCAAGTGGAGTTTGAGACAGGGGGCGGATACGCAGTATTTT	TRBV27	TRBD1	NA	TRBJ2-3
CASSGGQTMRSYGYTF	TGTGCCAGCAGTGGCGGACAGACTATGAGGAGCTATGGCTACACCTTC	TRBV27	NA	NA	TRBJ1-2
CASSLAQPNTEAFF	TGTGCCAGCAGCTTAGCACAGCCGAACACTGAAGCTTTCTTT	TRBV7-9	NA	NA	TRBJ1-1
CASSPSGTANSPLHF	TGTGCCAGCAGTCCCTCCGGGACAGCAAATTCACCCCTCCACTTT	TRBV28	TRBD1	NA	TRBJ1-6
CASSPRDNSGANVLTF	TGTGCCAGCTCACCAAGAGATAACTCTGGGGCCAACGTCCTGACTTTC	TRBV18	NA	NA	TRBJ2-6